The clone carrying this T cell receptor (beta chain) showed up just once. The CDR3 loop spans 19 amino acids. Germline loops: CDR1 MNHEY, CDR2 SMNVEV (reference sequence). V gave up 0 bases and J gave up 2 bases, with 23 bases separating them. This entry belongs to a study of shared clonotypes between healthy human individuals. Method: immunoSEQ multiplex PCR; TCRdb's copy keeps in-frame clones and lacks some. This sample has about a million clones, with 65% to 80% found just once. This sequence joins TRBV27 and TRBJ2-7; D unresolved. Specimen: memory CD4+ T cells sorted from blood. The subset: CD45RA-negative fraction. The sequence derives from a man younger than 35 in good health. In nucleotides, the CDR3 is TGTGCCAGCAGTTTATCCGGTATGGGGTCGCGCGCACAGCCCTACGAGCAGTACTTC. Translated, it gives CASSLSGMGSRAQPYEQYF.